This T cell receptor beta chain was found in a study of shared clonotypes between healthy human individuals. Study-wide findings and caveats: Blood was the sole source, and tissue repertoires probably differ.

This CDR3 has 14 residues. Trimming left V 3 bases short and J 4 bases short, with 10 bases between. Germline CDR1 LGHNT, CDR2 FRNRAP. At the deep level, the assay was run. Libraries were prepared by immunoSEQ multiplex PCR; TCRdb keeps only in-frame clonotypes and omits some of them. This table holds roughly 1 million clones, about 74% found once. Comments on this clone: Its antigen is as yet unknown.

The TCR comes from a man between 18 and 29 years old in good health. The chain is built from TRBV12-5 and TRBJ1-5; D is unresolved. Sequencing was done on a sample of memory CD4+ T cells sorted from blood. Described subset: CD45RA-negative fraction. The CDR3 DNA reads TGTGCTAGTGGTTTAGCTGGGTTGAATCAGCCCCAGCATTTT. It codes for CASGLAGLNQPQHF.